A single sample gave rise to the 9 T cell receptor beta chains below, sequenced in a study of T cell responses to AZD1222 COVID-19 vaccine. The table came from immunoSEQ multiplex PCR; TCRdb's copy has only in-frame clones and leaves some out. The sample lists some 170,000 clones, 75% to 90% occurring once. The sequences come from peripheral blood, collected 28 days after the second dose of the MenACWY control vaccine. All receptors derive from an adult who received the MenACWY meningococcal vaccine as a control.

This clone was seen only once. This rearrangement joins TRBV20-1 to TRBJ1-2, with D tentatively TRBD1 (6 bases). CDR3 length equals 10 residues. Trimming took 7 bases from V and 8 from J, leaving 11 bases between them. Germline values: CDR1 DFQATT, CDR2 SNEGSKA (reference sequence). This CDR3 reads CSVYREGYTF. CDR3 bases: TGCAGTGTTTACAGGGAGGGCTACACCTTC.

The chain recombines TRBV2 with TRBJ1-5, with 7 bases aligning to TRBD1. Per germline, CDR1 SNHLY and CDR2 FYNNEI. V trimming: 6 bases; J trimming: 7 bases; junction bases outside the gene matches: 9. The CDR3 is 14 residues long. In nucleotides, the CDR3 is TGTGCCAGCAGCTGGGACAGTCAATCGCAGCCCCAGCATTTT. The encoded protein is CASSWDSQSQPQHF.

CDR3 DNA sequence: TGTGCCAGCTCCCCGACAGGGGTCCCCTCGAACACCGGGGAGCTGTTTTTT. Translation: CASSPTGVPSNTGELFF. This chain uses TRBV11-3 with TRBJ2-2, with 8 bases matching TRBD1. This CDR3 is 17 amino acids long. J lost 0 bases, V lost 8 bases, and 11 bases had no gene match. The germline V gene has CDR1 SGHNT and CDR2 YENEEA.

The chain couples TRBV5-1 to TRBJ2-1, with TRBD2 matching 11 bases. The junction had 2 bases not matched to a gene; V was cut back by 3 bases and J by 3 bases. The germline gives CDR1 SGHRS, CDR2 YFSETQ. The CDR3 contains 15 residues. CDR3 loop: CASSSGTSGYNEQFF. The CDR3 DNA reads TGCGCCAGCAGCTCCGGGACTAGCGGCTACAATGAGCAGTTCTTC.

V gene TRBV4-2 combines with J gene TRBJ1-6; tentatively, D is TRBD1 (5 bases). V was shortened by 1 base and J by 7 bases, with 11 bases between the two germline ends. The CDR3 spans 15 residues. Germline V gene lookup returns CDR1 LGHNA and CDR2 YNFKEQ. CDR3: CASSQAPGENSPLHF. The DNA of the CDR3 is TGTGCCAGCAGCCAAGCGCCGGGGGAGAATTCACCCCTCCACTTT.

This chain connects TRBV6-2 or TRBV6-3 to TRBJ1-2; D might be TRBD1 (5 bases). Looked up from germline, CDR1 is MNHEY and CDR2 is SVGEGT. The CDR3 is 14 amino acids. Trimming took 2 bases from V and 2 from J, leaving 9 bases between them. The CDR3 spells CASSYGADNYGYTF. In DNA, the CDR3 is TGTGCCAGCAGTTACGGGGCGGACAACTATGGCTACACCTTC.

The chain is built from TRBV30 and TRBJ1-4; TRBD1 matches 8 bases. The germline V gene has CDR1 GTSNPN and CDR2 SVGIG (reference sequence). V trimming: 1 base; J trimming: 4 bases; junction bases outside the gene matches: 2. CDR3 size: 14 residues. Here the CDR3 reads CAWSETGVNEKLFF. The CDR3 DNA reads as TGTGCCTGGAGTGAGACAGGGGTTAATGAAAAACTGTTTTTT.

The chain recombines TRBV30 with TRBJ1-5; D unresolved. V lost 0 bases, J lost 3 bases, and 9 bases lay in between. Germline CDR1 is GTSNPN and CDR2 is SVGIG (reference sequence). This CDR3 region has 14 residues. The CDR3 nucleotides read TGTGCCTGGAGTGTACTACGGGACAATCAGCCCCAGCATTTT. Translation gives CAWSVLRDNQPQHF.

The gene calls are TRBV6-5 and TRBJ1-1; no clear D. With 2 bases removed from V and 6 bases from J, the gap between germline ends came to 7 bases. The germline V gene encodes CDR1 MNHEY and CDR2 SVGAGI. The CDR3 totals 12 residues. DNA of the CDR3: TGTGCCAGCAGTTACGACGCGTCTGAAGCTTTCTTT. Amino acid sequence: CASSYDASEAFF.